The 15 T cell receptor beta chains below come from one sample, sequenced in a study of cytomegalovirus exposure and HLA in healthy donors. Primers included in the PCR were 60 Vbeta and 13 Jbeta primers. Measured with immunoSEQ multiplex PCR; TCRdb has only the in-frame clones, and not every one. This sample has 200,000 or so clones; about 80% occur once, and the top ten carry about 1.4%. Material: PBMCs. These receptors came from a girl aged 5-17 years in good health and CMV-seronegative.

The chain links TRBV4-2 to TRBJ2-5; 13 bases are shared with TRBD2. CDR3 size: 18 residues. Trimming at V came to 3 bases and at J to 2 bases, leaving 9 bases not matched to a gene. The germline V gene encodes CDR1 LGHNA and CDR2 YNFKEQ. The CDR3 here is CASSHGLGTSGTQETQYF. Here the CDR3 DNA reads TGTGCCAGCAGCCACGGACTCGGGACTAGCGGGACGCAAGAGACCCAGTACTTC.

The genes are TRBV29-1 and TRBJ1-2; TRBD1 might be the D (5 bases). The V and J ends lost 6 bases and 6 bases respectively, with 17 bases between them. CDR1 is SQVTM and CDR2 is ANQGSEA in the germline V gene. CDR3 length equals 13 residues. The CDR3 is CSVPPTGKDGYTF. In DNA form, the CDR3 reads TGCAGCGTCCCGCCCACAGGAAAGGATGGCTACACCTTC.

This chain links TRBV4-1 with TRBJ1-2; D remains unclear. Germline values: CDR1 MGHRA, CDR2 YSYEKL. The CDR3 spans 17 residues. Trimming took off 1 base at V and 4 bases at J, with 19 bases between the two ends. The DNA for the CDR3 is TGCGCCAGCAGCCAAGTCCTACCCACTCCGGGGATCTATGGCTACACCTTC. Its translation is CASSQVLPTPGIYGYTF.

The chain joins TRBV15 to TRBJ2-3, with TRBD2 matching over 11 bases. The junction had 6 bases not matched to a gene; V was cut back by 7 bases and J by 0 bases. The germline V gene has CDR1 LNHNV and CDR2 YYDKDF (reference sequence). This CDR3 is 16 amino acids long. The CDR3: CATKPSGGSSTDTQYF. CDR3 coding DNA: TGTGCCACCAAGCCTAGCGGGGGGAGTAGCACAGATACGCAGTATTTT.

The chain combines TRBV5-1 with TRBJ2-3, with a possible D match to TRBD2 (6 bases). V lost 4 bases and J lost 6, with 18 bases in between. Germline V gene lookup returns CDR1 SGHRS and CDR2 YFSETQ. The CDR3 is 15 amino acids. The DNA of the CDR3 is TGCGCCAGCAGCACTGGCGAGTCGGGGAGGGATACGCAGTATTTT. Its protein product is CASSTGESGRDTQYF. The full variable domain, rest sourced from reference TRBV5-1 and TRBJ2-3, is KAGVTQTPRYLIKTRGQQVTLSCSPISGHRSVSWYQQTPGQGLQFLFEYFSETQRNKGNFPGRFSGRQFSNSRSEMNVSTLELGDSALYLCASSTGESGRDTQYFGPGTRLTVL.

The V gene is TRBV2, the J gene TRBJ2-5; TRBD1 might be the D (5 bases). The J call may be faulty, since TRBJ2-7 better matches the DNA end. In germline, CDR1 is SNHLY, CDR2 FYNNEI. The CDR3 is 14 amino acids. The DNA of the CDR3 is TGTGCCAGCATGATCGGTAGGGGCTCCTACGAGCAGTACTTC. It translates to CASMIGRGSYEQYF.

The rearrangement uses TRBV30 and TRBJ2-2; unclear D gene. Germline assignment: CDR1 GTSNPN and CDR2 SVGIG (reference sequence). V gave up 3 bases and J gave up 5 bases, with 7 bases separating them. The CDR3 contains 12 residues. CDR3 DNA sequence: TGTGCCTGGAGAGTGAGGACCGGGGAGCTGTTTTTT. This gives the protein CAWRVRTGELFF.

This clone has a handful of counts. The V gene is TRBV28, the J gene TRBJ1-1; 8 bases are a match to TRBD1. J was trimmed by 7 bases and V by 6 bases; bases with no gene match: 4. Germline V gene lookup returns CDR1 MDHEN and CDR2 SYDVKM. This CDR3 contains 12 residues. CDR3 residues: CASRLGQGEAFF. The CDR3 nucleotides read TGTGCCAGCAGACTTGGACAGGGTGAAGCTTTCTTT.

The chain recombines TRBV7-6 with TRBJ2-7, with 11 bases fitting TRBD1. This CDR3 region has 19 residues. CDR1 is SGHVS and CDR2 is FNYEAQ in the germline V gene. V was pared by 5 bases and J by 6 bases, with 21 bases of the junction left unmatched. The CDR3 DNA is TGTGCCAGCAGCCAAAATACCCGGACGGACAGGGGGCGTGTAGGCGAGCAGTACTTC. As protein: CASSQNTRTDRGRVGEQYF.

The rearrangement links TRBV6-5 to TRBJ2-7; 7 bases align to TRBD1. V lost 5 bases and J lost 4; bases outside the gene matches: 8. This CDR3 region has 14 residues. Germline V gene lookup returns CDR1 MNHEY and CDR2 SVGAGI. CDR3 sequence: CASSEGTEPYEQYF. DNA of the CDR3: TGTGCCAGCAGTGAAGGGACAGAGCCATACGAGCAGTACTTC.

The chain couples TRBV5-1 to TRBJ1-5, with D maybe TRBD1 (5 bases). The CDR3 runs 14 residues. Germline V gene data show CDR1 as SGHRS and CDR2 as YFSETQ. V was cut by 0 bases and J by 4 bases, with 8 bases left in between. Here the CDR3 DNA reads TGCGCCAGCAGCTTGGCGGGGGAAAATCAGCCCCAGCATTTT. Translating it yields CASSLAGENQPQHF.

A note on this clone: Other nucleotide sequences from this sample produce the same CDR3. The rearrangement uses TRBV19 and TRBJ1-5; D ambiguous. The CDR3 contains 14 residues. Germline V gene lookup returns CDR1 LNHDA and CDR2 SQIVND (reference sequence). V gave up 1 base and J gave up 2 bases, with 6 bases separating them. CDR3 coding DNA: TGTGCCAGTAGTATAGCGGGTGGCAATCAGCCCCAGCATTTT. It codes for CASSIAGGNQPQHF.

The genes are TRBV25-1 and TRBJ1-1, with D unresolved. This CDR3 has 15 amino acids. From germline, CDR1 is MGHDK and CDR2 SYGVNS. Trimming shortened V by 2 bases and J by 0 bases, and 10 bases separated the two germline ends. The CDR3 region has the DNA TGTGCCAGCAGTGAAAACCCAACAATGAACACTGAAGCTTTCTTT. This translates into CASSENPTMNTEAFF.

The rearrangement links TRBV2 to TRBJ2-7; 9 bases agree with TRBD1. Germline values: CDR1 SNHLY, CDR2 FYNNEI. V dropped 8 bases and J dropped 2; count of bases not matched to a gene: 10. The CDR3 has 15 residues. Here the CDR3 reads CASCPGQGITYEQYF. DNA of the CDR3: TGTGCCAGCTGCCCTGGACAGGGGATCACCTACGAGCAGTACTTC.

The chain links TRBV21-1 to TRBJ1-4; the DNA was not used to check the table's D call, TRBD1. TRBV21-1 is a documented pseudogene. The CDR3 totals 16 residues. The DNA for the CDR3 is TGTGCCAGCAGCAAAGTAATCCCGGACAGAAATGAAAAACTGTTTTTT. It yields the protein CASSKVIPDRNEKLFF.